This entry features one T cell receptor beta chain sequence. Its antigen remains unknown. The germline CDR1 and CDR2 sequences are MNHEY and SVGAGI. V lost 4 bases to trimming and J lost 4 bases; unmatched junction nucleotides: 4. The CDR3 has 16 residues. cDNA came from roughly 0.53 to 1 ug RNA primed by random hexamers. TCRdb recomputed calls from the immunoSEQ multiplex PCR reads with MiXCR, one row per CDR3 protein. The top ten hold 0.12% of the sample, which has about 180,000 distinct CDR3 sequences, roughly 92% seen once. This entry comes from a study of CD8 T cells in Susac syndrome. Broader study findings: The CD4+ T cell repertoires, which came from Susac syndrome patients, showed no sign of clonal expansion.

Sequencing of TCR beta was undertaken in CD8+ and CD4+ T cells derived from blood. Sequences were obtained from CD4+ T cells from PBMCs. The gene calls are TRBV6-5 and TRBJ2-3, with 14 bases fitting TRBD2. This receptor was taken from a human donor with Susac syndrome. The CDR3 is CASSLRTSGGPDTQYF. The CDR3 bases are TGTGCCAGCAGTTTACGGACTAGCGGGGGGCCAGATACGCAGTATTTT.